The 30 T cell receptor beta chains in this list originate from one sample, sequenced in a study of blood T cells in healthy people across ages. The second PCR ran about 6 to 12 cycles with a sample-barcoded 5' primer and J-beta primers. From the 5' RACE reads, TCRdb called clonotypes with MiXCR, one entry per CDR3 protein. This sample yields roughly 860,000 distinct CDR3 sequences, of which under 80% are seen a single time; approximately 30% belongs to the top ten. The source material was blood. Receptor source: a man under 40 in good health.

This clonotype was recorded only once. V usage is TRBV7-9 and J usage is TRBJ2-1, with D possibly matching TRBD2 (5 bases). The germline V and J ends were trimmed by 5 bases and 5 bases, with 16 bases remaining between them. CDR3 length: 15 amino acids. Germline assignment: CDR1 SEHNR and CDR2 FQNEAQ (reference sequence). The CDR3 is CASSRGGIGDNEQFF. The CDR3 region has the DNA TGTGCCAGCAGCCGAGGAGGTATCGGGGACAATGAGCAGTTCTTC.

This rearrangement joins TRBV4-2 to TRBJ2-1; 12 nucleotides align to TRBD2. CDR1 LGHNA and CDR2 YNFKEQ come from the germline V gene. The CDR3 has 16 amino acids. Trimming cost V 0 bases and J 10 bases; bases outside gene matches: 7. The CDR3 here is CASSQESSGGAIEQFF. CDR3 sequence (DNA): TGTGCCAGCAGCCAAGAGTCTAGCGGGGGGGCGATCGAGCAGTTCTTC.

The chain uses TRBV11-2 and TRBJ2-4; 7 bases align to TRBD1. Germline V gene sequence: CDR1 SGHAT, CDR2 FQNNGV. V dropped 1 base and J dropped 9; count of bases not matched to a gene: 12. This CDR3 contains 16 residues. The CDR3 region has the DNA TGTGCCAGCAGCTTAGTGCCTGGGACAGTTTATCCCATTCAGTACTTC. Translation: CASSLVPGTVYPIQYF.

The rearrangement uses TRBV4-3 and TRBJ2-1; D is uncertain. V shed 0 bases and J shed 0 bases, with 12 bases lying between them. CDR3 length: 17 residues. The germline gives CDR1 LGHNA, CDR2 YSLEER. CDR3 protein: CASSQETRQSSYNEQFF. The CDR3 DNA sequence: TGCGCCAGCAGCCAAGAAACCCGCCAGAGCTCCTACAATGAGCAGTTCTTC.

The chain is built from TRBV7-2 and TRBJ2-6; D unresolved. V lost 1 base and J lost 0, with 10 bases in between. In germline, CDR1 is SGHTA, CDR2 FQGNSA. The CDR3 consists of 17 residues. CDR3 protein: CASSLGRWSSGANVLTF. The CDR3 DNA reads TGTGCCAGCAGCTTAGGACGGTGGAGCTCTGGGGCCAACGTCCTGACTTTC.

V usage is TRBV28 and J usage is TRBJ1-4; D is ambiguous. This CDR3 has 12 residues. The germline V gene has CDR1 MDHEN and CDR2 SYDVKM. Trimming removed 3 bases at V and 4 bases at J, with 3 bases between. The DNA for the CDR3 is TGTGCCAGCAGTTTTGGTAATGAAAAACTGTTTTTT. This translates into CASSFGNEKLFF.

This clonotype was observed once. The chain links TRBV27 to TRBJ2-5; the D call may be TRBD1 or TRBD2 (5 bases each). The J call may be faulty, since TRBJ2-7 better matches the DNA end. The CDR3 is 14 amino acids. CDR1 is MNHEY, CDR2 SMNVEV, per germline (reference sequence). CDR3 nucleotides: TGTGCCAGCAGTACGAAGCCGGGACCTTACGAGCAGTACTTC. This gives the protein CASSTKPGPYEQYF.

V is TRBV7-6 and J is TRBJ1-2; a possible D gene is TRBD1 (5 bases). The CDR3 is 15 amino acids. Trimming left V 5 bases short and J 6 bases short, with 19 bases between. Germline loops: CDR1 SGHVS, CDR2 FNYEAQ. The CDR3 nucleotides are TGTGCCAGCAGCCCCCAACCCACGGCAGGGCATGGCTACACCTTC. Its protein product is CASSPQPTAGHGYTF.

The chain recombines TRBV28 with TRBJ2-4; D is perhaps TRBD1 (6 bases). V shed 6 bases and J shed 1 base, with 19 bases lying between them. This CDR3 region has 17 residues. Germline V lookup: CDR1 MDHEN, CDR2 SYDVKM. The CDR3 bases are TGTGCCAGCAGCACAGGACAGCTCCCGGGGGCCAAAAACATTCAGTACTTC. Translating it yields CASSTGQLPGAKNIQYF.

CDR3 residues: CSARSGTSNTEAFF. CDR3 DNA sequence: TGCAGTGCCCGATCCGGGACATCAAACACTGAAGCTTTCTTT. This chain connects TRBV20-1 to TRBJ1-1; maybe TRBD1 (6 bases). CDR1 is DFQATT and CDR2 is SNEGSKA in the germline V gene (reference sequence). This CDR3 spans 14 amino acids. The V end was cut by 6 bases, the J end by 2 bases, with 16 bases between.

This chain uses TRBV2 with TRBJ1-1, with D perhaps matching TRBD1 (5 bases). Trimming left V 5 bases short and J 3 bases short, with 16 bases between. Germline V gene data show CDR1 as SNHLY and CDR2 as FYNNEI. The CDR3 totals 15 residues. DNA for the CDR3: TGTGCCAGCAGTCTAGGGGCCAGGGTGGACACTGAAGCTTTCTTT. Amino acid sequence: CASSLGARVDTEAFF.

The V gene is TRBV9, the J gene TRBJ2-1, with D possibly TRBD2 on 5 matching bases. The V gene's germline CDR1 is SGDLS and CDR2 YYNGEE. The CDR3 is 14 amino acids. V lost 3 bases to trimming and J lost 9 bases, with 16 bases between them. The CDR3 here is CASSGGSSFGEQFF. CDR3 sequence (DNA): TGTGCCAGCAGCGGAGGATCTAGCTTCGGTGAGCAGTTCTTC.

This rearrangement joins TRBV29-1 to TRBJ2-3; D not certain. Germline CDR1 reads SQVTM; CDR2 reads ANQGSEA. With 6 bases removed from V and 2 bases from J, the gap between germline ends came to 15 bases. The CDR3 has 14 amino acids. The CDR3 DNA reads TGCAGCGTGAGAGGTCCGCGCATCACAGATACGCAGTATTTT. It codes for CSVRGPRITDTQYF.

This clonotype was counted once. The CDR3 DNA reads TGTGCCATCAGTGGGACGGAGTACCAAGAGACCCAGTACTTC. Its translation: CAISGTEYQETQYF. The chain links TRBV10-3 to TRBJ2-5, with no clear D. Germline lookup yields CDR1 ENHRY and CDR2 SYGVKD. The CDR3 length is 14 residues. V was shortened by 4 bases and J by 0 bases, with 9 bases between the two germline ends.

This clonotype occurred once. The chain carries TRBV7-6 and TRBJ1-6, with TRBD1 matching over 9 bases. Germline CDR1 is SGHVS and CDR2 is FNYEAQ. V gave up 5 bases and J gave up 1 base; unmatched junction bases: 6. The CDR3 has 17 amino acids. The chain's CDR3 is CASSPRTGDSYNSPLHF. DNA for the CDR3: TGTGCCAGCAGCCCCCGGACAGGGGATTCCTATAATTCACCCCTCCACTTT.

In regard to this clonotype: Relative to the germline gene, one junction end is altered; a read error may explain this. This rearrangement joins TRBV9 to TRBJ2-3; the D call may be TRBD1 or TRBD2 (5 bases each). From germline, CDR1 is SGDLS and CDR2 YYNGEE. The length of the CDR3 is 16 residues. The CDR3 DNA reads TGTGCCAGCAGTGTAGCTCCAGGGACCCTTGCAGATACGCAGTATTTT. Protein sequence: CASSVAPGTLADTQYF.

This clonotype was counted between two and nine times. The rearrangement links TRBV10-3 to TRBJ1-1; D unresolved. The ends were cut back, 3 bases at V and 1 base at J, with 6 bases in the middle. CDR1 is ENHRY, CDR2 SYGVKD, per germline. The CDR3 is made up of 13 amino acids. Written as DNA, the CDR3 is TGTGCCATCAGTGAATTAGGGAACACTGAAGCTTTCTTT. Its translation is CAISELGNTEAFF.

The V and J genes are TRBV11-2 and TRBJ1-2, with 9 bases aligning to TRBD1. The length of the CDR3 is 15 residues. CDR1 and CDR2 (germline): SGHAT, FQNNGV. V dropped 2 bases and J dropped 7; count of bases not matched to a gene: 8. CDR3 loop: CASSLRTGAGSGYTF. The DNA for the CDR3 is TGTGCCAGCAGCTTAAGGACAGGGGCGGGCAGTGGCTACACCTTC. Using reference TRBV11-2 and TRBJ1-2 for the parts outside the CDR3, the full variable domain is EAGVAQSPRYKIIEKRQSVAFWCNPISGHATLYWYQQILGQGPKLLIQFQNNGVVDDSQLPKDRFSAERLKGVDSTLKIQPAKLEDSAVYLCASSLRTGAGSGYTFGSGTRLTVV.

The CDR3, as DNA: TGCGCCAGCAGCTCCATGGGGAGCCCGCTTGCGTTCGCCAAAAACATTCAGTACTTC. Translated: CASSSMGSPLAFAKNIQYF. The rearrangement uses TRBV5-1 and TRBJ2-4; tentative D call: TRBD2 (5 bases). The CDR3 spans 19 residues. Trimming left V 3 bases short and J 1 base short, with 23 bases between. Germline-derived CDR1 and CDR2 are SGHRS and YFSETQ.

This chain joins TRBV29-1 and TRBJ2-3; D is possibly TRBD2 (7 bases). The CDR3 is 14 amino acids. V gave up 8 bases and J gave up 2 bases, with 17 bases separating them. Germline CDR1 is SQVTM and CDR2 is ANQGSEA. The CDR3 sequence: CSSRGRGPTDTQYF. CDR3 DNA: TGCAGCTCTCGGGGGCGGGGGCCCACAGATACGCAGTATTTT.

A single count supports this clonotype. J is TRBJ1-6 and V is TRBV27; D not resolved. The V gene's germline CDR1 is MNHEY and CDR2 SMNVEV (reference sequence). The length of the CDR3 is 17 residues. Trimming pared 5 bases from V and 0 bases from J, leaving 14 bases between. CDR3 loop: CASSPRGSDSYNSPLHF. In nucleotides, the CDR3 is TGTGCCAGCAGTCCACGAGGGTCTGACTCCTATAATTCACCCCTCCACTTT.

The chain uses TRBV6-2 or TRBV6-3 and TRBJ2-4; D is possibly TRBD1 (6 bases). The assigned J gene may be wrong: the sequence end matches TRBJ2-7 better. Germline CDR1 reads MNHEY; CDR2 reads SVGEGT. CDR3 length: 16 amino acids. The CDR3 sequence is CASRDTGTTISYEQYF. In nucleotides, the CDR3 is TGTGCCAGCAGGGACACCGGGACAACAATATCCTACGAGCAGTACTTC.

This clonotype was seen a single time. The CDR3 DNA is TGCAGTGTATTGAGGGGGGATCTGTATGGCTACACCTTC. Protein product: CSVLRGDLYGYTF. The chain recombines TRBV20-1 with TRBJ1-2; D is possibly TRBD1 (6 bases). V was cut by 7 bases and J by 5 bases, with 17 bases left in between. The CDR3 is 13 residues long. Germline V lookup: CDR1 DFQATT, CDR2 SNEGSKA (reference sequence).

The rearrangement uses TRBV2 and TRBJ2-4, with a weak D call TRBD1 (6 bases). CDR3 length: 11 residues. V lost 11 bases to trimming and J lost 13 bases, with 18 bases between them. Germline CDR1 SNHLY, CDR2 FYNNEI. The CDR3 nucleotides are TGTGCCGGGGACATGGGATCGGAGCAGTACTTC. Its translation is CAGDMGSEQYF.

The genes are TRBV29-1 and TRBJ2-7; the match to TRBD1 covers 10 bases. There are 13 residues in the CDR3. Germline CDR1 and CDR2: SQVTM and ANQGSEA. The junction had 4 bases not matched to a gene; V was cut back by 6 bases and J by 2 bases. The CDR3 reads CSVGTGVAYEQYF. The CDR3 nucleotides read TGCAGCGTAGGGACAGGGGTGGCCTACGAGCAGTACTTC.

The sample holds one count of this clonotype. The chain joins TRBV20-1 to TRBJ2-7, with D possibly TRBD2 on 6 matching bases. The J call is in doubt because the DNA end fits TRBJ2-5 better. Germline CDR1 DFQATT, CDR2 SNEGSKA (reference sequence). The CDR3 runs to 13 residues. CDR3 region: CSASGGSVETQYF. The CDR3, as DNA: TGCAGTGCTAGCGGGGGTTCGGTGGAGACCCAGTACTTC.

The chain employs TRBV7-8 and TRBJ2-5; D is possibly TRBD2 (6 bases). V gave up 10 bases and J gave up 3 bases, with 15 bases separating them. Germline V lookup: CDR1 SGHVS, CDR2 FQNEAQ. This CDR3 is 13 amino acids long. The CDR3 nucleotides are TGTGCCACCCTGGCAGGGAGGAAAGAGACCCAGTACTTC. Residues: CATLAGRKETQYF. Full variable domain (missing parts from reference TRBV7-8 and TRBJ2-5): GAGVSQSPRYKVAKRGQDVALRCDPISGHVSLFWYQQALGQGPEFLTYFQNEAQLDKSGLPSDRFFAERPEGSVSTLKIQRTQQEDSAVYLCATLAGRKETQYFGPGTRLLVL.

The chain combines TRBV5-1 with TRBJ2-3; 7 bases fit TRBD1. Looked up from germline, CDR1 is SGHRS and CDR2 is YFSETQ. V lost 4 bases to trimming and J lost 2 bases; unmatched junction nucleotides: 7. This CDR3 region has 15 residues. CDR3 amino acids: CASSPGQRLTDTQYF. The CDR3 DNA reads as TGCGCCAGCAGCCCGGGACAGAGACTCACAGATACGCAGTATTTT.

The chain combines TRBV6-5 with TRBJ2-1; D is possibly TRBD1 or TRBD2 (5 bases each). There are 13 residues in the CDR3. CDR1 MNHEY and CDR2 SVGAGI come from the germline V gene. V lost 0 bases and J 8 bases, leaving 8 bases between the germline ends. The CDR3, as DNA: TGTGCCAGCAGTTACTCACGGGGCTATGAGCAGTTCTTC. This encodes CASSYSRGYEQFF.

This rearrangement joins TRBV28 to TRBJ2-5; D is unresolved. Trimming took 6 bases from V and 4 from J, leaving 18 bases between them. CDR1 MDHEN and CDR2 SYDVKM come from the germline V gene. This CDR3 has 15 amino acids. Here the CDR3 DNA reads TGTGCCAGCAGAACAGCATTAGGTGGTCGAGAGACCCAGTACTTC. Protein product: CASRTALGGRETQYF.